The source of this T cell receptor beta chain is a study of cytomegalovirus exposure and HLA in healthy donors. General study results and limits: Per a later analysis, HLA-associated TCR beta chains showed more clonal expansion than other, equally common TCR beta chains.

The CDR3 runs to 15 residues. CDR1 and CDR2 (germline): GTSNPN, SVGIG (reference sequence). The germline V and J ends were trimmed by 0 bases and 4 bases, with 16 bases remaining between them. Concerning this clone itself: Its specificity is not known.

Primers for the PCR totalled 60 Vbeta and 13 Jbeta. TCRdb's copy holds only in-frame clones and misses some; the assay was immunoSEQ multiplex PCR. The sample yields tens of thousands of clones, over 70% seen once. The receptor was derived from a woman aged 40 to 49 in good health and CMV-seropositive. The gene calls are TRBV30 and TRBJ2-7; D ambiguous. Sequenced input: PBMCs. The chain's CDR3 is CAWSVLFRRGYEQYF. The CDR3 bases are TGTGCCTGGAGTGTACTTTTTCGTAGAGGTTACGAGCAGTACTTC.